The 22 T cell receptor beta chains presented below share a single source sample, sequenced in a study of shared clonotypes between healthy human individuals (TCRdb year 2020). The library relied on the immunoSEQ multiplex PCR assay. TCRdb obtained this table from immuneACCESS and retained in-frame rearrangements with V and J assigned. These tables miss some clones; where compared with another copy, unresolved V genes account for less than half of the shortfall, and the remainder is unexplained. A total of roughly 510,000 clones appear in this sample, around 79% of them only once. The ten largest account for about an eighth of the sample. The specimen was PBMCs. These receptors originate from a woman between 40 and 55 years old in good health. Some clones in this sample may be carry-over from other donors' samples.

The genes are TRBV15 and TRBJ2-1; 7 bases map to TRBD1. J gave up 7 bases and V 3 bases, and 3 bases lay outside the gene matches. The CDR3 length is 13 residues. Per germline, CDR1 LNHNV and CDR2 YYDKDF (reference sequence). In DNA form, the CDR3 reads TGTGCCACCAGCAGGGGACAGAGGAATGAGCAGTTCTTC. Amino acids: CATSRGQRNEQFF.

The CDR3 is CASTASYSNQPQHF. The CDR3 nucleotides are TGTGCCAGCACGGCATCTTATAGCAATCAGCCCCAGCATTTT. This chain links TRBV28 with TRBJ1-5; no definite D call. The germline V gene has CDR1 MDHEN and CDR2 SYDVKM. V lost 7 bases to trimming and J lost 0 bases, with 10 bases between them. This CDR3 contains 14 residues.

The chain uses TRBV27 and TRBJ1-5, with a tentative D call TRBD1 (5 bases). The CDR3 is 15 amino acids. Germline CDR1 reads MNHEY; CDR2 reads SMNVEV (reference sequence). V shed 6 bases and J shed 2 bases, with 14 bases lying between them. The CDR3 DNA follows: TGTGCCAGCAGGTCCGGGGCGTACGGCAATCAGCCCCAGCATTTT. This gives the protein CASRSGAYGNQPQHF.

The gene calls are TRBV2 and TRBJ1-5; D is unresolved. Deletions cut 4 bases from V and 7 bases from J, with 11 bases between. The CDR3 has 13 amino acids. CDR1 is SNHLY and CDR2 is FYNNEI in the germline V gene. The CDR3 DNA is TGTGCCAGCAGTGGGGAGGGAGGCCAGCCCCAGCATTTT. Amino acids: CASSGEGGQPQHF.

This rearrangement joins TRBV10-3 to TRBJ2-3; no reliable D call. The length of the CDR3 is 14 residues. The germline V and J ends were trimmed by 3 bases and 2 bases, with 9 bases remaining between them. Germline assignment: CDR1 ENHRY and CDR2 SYGVKD. DNA for the CDR3: TGTGCCATCAGTGAAGACCCAAACACAGATACGCAGTATTTT. This encodes CAISEDPNTDTQYF.

The rearrangement joins TRBV28 to TRBJ1-2; 7 nucleotides agree with TRBD1. V lost 6 bases and J lost 3; bases outside the gene matches: 10. Germline V gene data show CDR1 as MDHEN and CDR2 as SYDVKM. This CDR3 region has 15 residues. As DNA, the CDR3 is TGTGCCAGCAGCCGACCCCAGCAGGGGGACTATGGCTACACCTTC. Its translation: CASSRPQQGDYGYTF.

The chain links TRBV10-3 to TRBJ2-1; 14 bases agree with TRBD2. The germline CDR1 and CDR2 sequences are ENHRY and SYGVKD. The CDR3 covers 14 residues. The V segment lost 8 bases and the J segment 7 bases; nucleotides outside the gene matches: 4. The CDR3 is CAIGGTSGGNEQFF. The CDR3 DNA reads as TGTGCCATCGGAGGGACTAGCGGGGGAAATGAGCAGTTCTTC.

The V call is TRBV27, the J call TRBJ2-7; tentatively, D is TRBD1 (6 bases). The CDR3 runs 13 residues. V gave up 5 bases and J gave up 7 bases, with 15 bases separating them. The V gene's germline CDR1 is MNHEY and CDR2 SMNVEV (reference sequence). The CDR3 DNA reads TGTGCCAGCAGTAGACAGGCCAGGTGGGAGCAGTACTTC. Translation gives CASSRQARWEQYF.

The chain has TRBV7-3 and TRBJ2-1, with 10 nucleotides matching TRBD2. Per germline, CDR1 SGHTA and CDR2 FQGTGA. Trimming cost V 6 bases and J 6 bases; bases outside gene matches: 8. The length of the CDR3 is 15 residues. CDR3 in amino acids: CASSPGTSEANEQFF. The CDR3 DNA is TGTGCCAGCAGTCCCGGGACTAGCGAGGCCAATGAGCAGTTCTTC.

The V gene is TRBV5-4, the J gene TRBJ2-7, with 9 bases matching TRBD2. Trimming removed 2 bases from V and 6 bases from J; junction bases left unmatched: 9. This CDR3 region has 15 residues. The V gene's germline CDR1 is SGHNT and CDR2 YYREEE (reference sequence). CDR3 region: CASSLSGGTPSEQYF. CDR3 nucleotide sequence: TGTGCCAGCAGCTTAAGCGGGGGGACGCCTTCCGAGCAGTACTTC.

This clone came up a few times. This rearrangement joins TRBV7-9 to TRBJ1-5, with D perhaps TRBD1 (5 bases). The CDR3 consists of 12 residues. With 5 bases removed from V and 5 bases from J, the gap between germline ends came to 7 bases. Germline CDR1 and CDR2: SEHNR and FQNEAQ (reference sequence). The CDR3 reads CASSATDQPQHF. DNA of the CDR3: TGTGCCAGCAGCGCGACAGATCAGCCCCAGCATTTT.

The chain is built from TRBV5-1 and TRBJ2-3; 11 bases fit TRBD1. Trimming cost V 3 bases and J 0 bases; bases outside gene matches: 6. The CDR3 totals 17 residues. Germline V gives CDR1 SGHRS, CDR2 YFSETQ. The DNA for the CDR3 is TGCGCCAGCAGCTCCGGGACAGGGGGACCAAGCACAGATACGCAGTATTTT. It specifies CASSSGTGGPSTDTQYF.

The chain has TRBV6-4 and TRBJ2-7; D is unresolved. Germline V gives CDR1 MRHNA, CDR2 SNTAGT. V was clipped by 3 bases and J by 5 bases, with 2 bases between them. This CDR3 region has 10 residues. CDR3 in amino acids: CASSEHEQYF. CDR3 coding DNA: TGTGCCAGCAGTGAACACGAGCAGTACTTC.

This clone has only one observation. This chain links TRBV30 with TRBJ2-3; 8 bases are a match to TRBD2. V trimming: 2 bases; J trimming: 5 bases; junction bases outside the gene matches: 6. The CDR3 runs 14 residues. The V gene's germline CDR1 is GTSNPN and CDR2 SVGIG (reference sequence). CDR3 sequence: CAWSTGLAGDTQYF. CDR3 DNA sequence: TGTGCCTGGAGTACAGGGCTAGCGGGAGATACGCAGTATTTT.

This clone showed up just once. This chain joins TRBV7-2 and TRBJ2-1; TRBD2 aligns across 11 bases. The V and J ends lost 1 base and 7 bases, in that order; junction bases with no gene match: 6. The CDR3 runs 16 residues. Germline CDR1 and CDR2: SGHTA and FQGNSA. CDR3 amino acids: CASSLDWTSGLNEQFF. The CDR3 DNA reads TGTGCCAGCAGCTTAGATTGGACTAGCGGGTTAAATGAGCAGTTCTTC.

The chain recombines TRBV10-3 with TRBJ2-1, with 8 bases identical to TRBD2. Germline CDR1 and CDR2: ENHRY and SYGVKD. The J segment lost 7 bases and the V segment lost 3 bases, leaving 5 bases of the junction unmatched. This CDR3 is 14 amino acids long. The CDR3 coding sequence is TGTGCCATCAGTGAACTAATAGCGGGGAATGAGCAGTTCTTC. Translated, it gives CAISELIAGNEQFF.

The gene calls are TRBV21-1 and TRBJ1-1; the table's TRBD1 call for D was not verified on the DNA. TRBV21-1 is shown as a pseudogene. The CDR3 contains 15 residues. Written as DNA, the CDR3 is TGTGCCAGCAGCAAAGCTGGACAGGGGGCTGGTGAAGCTTTCTTT. As protein: CASSKAGQGAGEAFF.

This chain links TRBV27 with TRBJ1-2; 9 positions agree with TRBD1. V was clipped by 7 bases and J by 6 bases; unmatched bases: 12. CDR3 size: 15 residues. Germline loops: CDR1 MNHEY, CDR2 SMNVEV (reference sequence). CDR3 amino acids: CASTPRRDRVDGYTF. The CDR3 DNA reads as TGTGCCAGCACCCCCCGACGGGACAGGGTTGATGGCTACACCTTC.

The chain couples TRBV5-1 to TRBJ2-1; possibly TRBD2 for D (5 bases). Deletions cut 4 bases from V and 4 bases from J, with 18 bases between. The CDR3 spans 16 residues. Germline CDR1 reads SGHRS; CDR2 reads YFSETQ. The CDR3 region is CASSPDSLTGYNEQFF. The CDR3 DNA is TGCGCCAGCAGCCCGGACTCCCTGACCGGATACAATGAGCAGTTCTTC.

Only a few counts were recorded for this clone. The V call is TRBV20-1, the J call TRBJ2-5; D is uncertain. V dropped 5 bases and J dropped 5 bases, with 9 bases sitting between them. The CDR3 spans 11 residues. From germline, CDR1 is DFQATT and CDR2 SNEGSKA (reference sequence). The CDR3 region is CSASPSETQYF. The CDR3 DNA sequence: TGCAGTGCTTCCCCCTCGGAGACCCAGTACTTC.

For this clone: This sample includes further DNA sequences coding for the same CDR3. This rearrangement joins TRBV6-5 to TRBJ1-3; D perhaps matches TRBD1 (5 bases). Trimming shortened V by 2 bases and J by 4 bases, and 12 bases separated the two germline ends. The CDR3 is made up of 15 amino acids. Per germline, CDR1 MNHEY and CDR2 SVGAGI. CDR3 sequence (DNA): TGTGCCAGCAGTTACGGTCAGGGAGCAGGAAACACCATATATTTT. Translating gives CASSYGQGAGNTIYF.

This clone was recorded once. The V and J genes are TRBV15 and TRBJ2-1, with D unclear. CDR1 LNHNV and CDR2 YYDKDF come from the germline V gene (reference sequence). The V gene lost 8 bases and the J gene lost 3 bases, with 14 bases spanning the gap. The CDR3 is 14 amino acids. The CDR3 is CATSLGSYYNEQFF. The CDR3 region has the DNA TGTGCCACCTCCCTGGGTAGCTACTACAATGAGCAGTTCTTC.